This is a list of T cell receptor beta chains from one sample in a study of CD8+ T cells in alopecia areata. TCRdb keeps only in-frame clones here, not all; method: immunoSEQ multiplex PCR. The sample has 110,000 or so clones; about two fifths are singletons. Source material: CD4+ T cells sorted from blood. The source is a human donor with alopecia areata. Each CDR3 is given with its conserved first and last residue. Each record gives: D gene, CDR3 length, clone size, V gene, J gene, CDR3 DNA, CDR3 protein. The D gene is left open where the match is weak. Where a row states a size, it is once, few, many or the class of an expanded clone; other rows omit it.

D: NA
length: 14
size: few
V: TRBV7-9
J: TRBJ1-6
DNA: TGTGCCAGCAGCTTGGACACCGATAATTCACCCCTCCACTTT
CDR3: CASSLDTDNSPLHF

D: NA
length: 15
size: NA
V: TRBV28
J: TRBJ1-3
DNA: TGTGCCAGCAGTTTCTCGGGGACAAGACGAAACACCATATATTTT
CDR3: CASSFSGTRRNTIYF

D: NA
length: 12
size: NA
V: TRBV5-1
J: TRBJ2-1
DNA: TGCGCCAGCAGCATACAGGGTTATGAGCAGTTCTTC
CDR3: CASSIQGYEQFF

D: NA
length: 17
size: few
V: TRBV5-6
J: TRBJ2-1
DNA: TGTGCCAGCAGCTTTGGGAGTGCAAGACGGTCCTACAATGAGCAGTTCTTC
CDR3: CASSFGSARRSYNEQFF

D: NA
length: 14
size: NA
V: TRBV9
J: TRBJ1-1
DNA: TGTGCCAGCAGCCTATCGGGGCGGGAAACTGAAGCTTTCTTT
CDR3: CASSLSGRETEAFF

D: TRBD1
length: 15
size: NA
V: TRBV4-3
J: TRBJ2-7
DNA: TGCGCCAGCAGCTACGGAGGACAGGGGGCGCACGAGCAGTACTTC
CDR3: CASSYGGQGAHEQYF

D: TRBD1
length: 14
size: NA
V: TRBV5-1
J: TRBJ2-1
DNA: TGCGCCAGCAGCGGGGGACAGGGGTACAATGAGCAGTTCTTC
CDR3: CASSGGQGYNEQFF

D: NA
length: 15
size: few
V: TRBV29-1
J: TRBJ2-7
DNA: TGCAGCGTCGTTGGACCGAGGGGGGAGCCCTACGAGCAGTACTTC
CDR3: CSVVGPRGEPYEQYF

D: NA
length: 15
size: few
V: TRBV30
J: TRBJ2-4
DNA: TGTGCCTGGAGTGTGAAAGGGGCGGCCAAAAACATTCAGTACTTC
CDR3: CAWSVKGAAKNIQYF

D: NA
length: 12
size: few
V: TRBV29-1
J: TRBJ2-7
DNA: TGCAGCGCCCGGACACTTGTTAACGAGCAGTACTTC
CDR3: CSARTLVNEQYF

D: TRBD1
length: 15
size: few
V: TRBV4-3
J: TRBJ2-4
DNA: TGCGCCAGCAGCGGAACAGGGGCCGCCAAAAACATTCAGTACTTC
CDR3: CASSGTGAAKNIQYF

D: TRBD1
length: 14
size: NA
V: TRBV7-8
J: TRBJ2-5
DNA: TGTGCCAGCAGCCGATTCGGACAGGAAGAGACCCAGTACTTC
CDR3: CASSRFGQEETQYF

D: TRBD1
length: 14
size: NA
V: TRBV19
J: TRBJ2-2
DNA: TGTGCCAGTAAAGGGGGCGCGAGCACCGGGGAGCTGTTTTTT
CDR3: CASKGGASTGELFF

D: TRBD1
length: 16
size: few
V: TRBV14
J: TRBJ2-1
DNA: TGTGCCAGCAGCCAAGATTATGGACAGGCCTACAATGAGCAGTTCTTC
CDR3: CASSQDYGQAYNEQFF

D: NA
length: 13
size: NA
V: TRBV30
J: TRBJ2-1
DNA: TGTGCCTGCTCGACGAGTACCTACAATGAGCAGTTCTTC
CDR3: CACSTSTYNEQFF

D: NA
length: 11
size: NA
V: TRBV30
J: TRBJ1-1
DNA: TGTGCCTGGAGCAGGGACACTGAAGCTTTCTTT
CDR3: CAWSRDTEAFF

D: NA
length: 13
size: few
V: TRBV4-1
J: TRBJ2-1
DNA: TGCGCCAGCAGCCAAGAGTACGCCAATGAGCAGTTCTTC
CDR3: CASSQEYANEQFF

D: NA
length: 14
size: once
V: TRBV7-3
J: TRBJ2-1
DNA: TGTGCCAGCAGCTGGACGAGTAGGCCCAATGAGCAGTTCTTC
CDR3: CASSWTSRPNEQFF

D: TRBD1
length: 15
size: NA
V: TRBV29-1
J: TRBJ2-1
DNA: TGCAGCGTCCGGCCCGGGGACAGGCCAGACAATGAGCAGTTCTTC
CDR3: CSVRPGDRPDNEQFF

D: NA
length: 13
size: NA
V: TRBV18
J: TRBJ2-5
DNA: TGTGCCAGCTCACCGGGGTATCAAGAGACCCAGTACTTC
CDR3: CASSPGYQETQYF

D: NA
length: 14
size: once
V: TRBV5-1
J: TRBJ2-3
DNA: TGCGCCAGCAGACCAGGGCCTAGCACAGATACGCAGTATTTT
CDR3: CASRPGPSTDTQYF

D: TRBD2
length: 17
size: NA
V: TRBV7-2
J: TRBJ2-1
DNA: TGTGCCAGCAGCGACCCCCCGGGGGCGGGGGGCGGCAATGAGCAGTTCTTC
CDR3: CASSDPPGAGGGNEQFF

D: NA
length: 15
size: NA
V: TRBV7-2
J: TRBJ2-5
DNA: TGTGCCAGCAGCTTAGGGGGCCCCGGCGGAGAGACCCAGTACTTC
CDR3: CASSLGGPGGETQYF

D: NA
length: 12
size: NA
V: TRBV2
J: TRBJ2-7
DNA: TGTGCCAGCAGAGGGCAGAACTACGAGCAGTACTTC
CDR3: CASRGQNYEQYF

D: NA
length: 15
size: NA
V: TRBV4-3
J: TRBJ2-7
DNA: TGCGCCAGCAGCCTCCTCGTAGGGTTGGAATACGAGCAGTACTTC
CDR3: CASSLLVGLEYEQYF

D: TRBD2
length: 16
size: NA
V: TRBV5-1
J: TRBJ2-1
DNA: TGCGCCAGCAGCCCGCTAGCGGGAGGCCGCCGGAATGAGCAGTTCTTC
CDR3: CASSPLAGGRRNEQFF

D: NA
length: 14
size: many
V: TRBV7-9
J: TRBJ1-1
DNA: TGTGCCAGCAGTGTACAGGGATTGGACACTGAAGCTTTCTTT
CDR3: CASSVQGLDTEAFF

D: NA
length: 14
size: NA
V: TRBV7-2
J: TRBJ2-5
DNA: TGTGCCAGCAGCTCGTCGGGTTGGAAAGAGACCCAGTACTTC
CDR3: CASSSSGWKETQYF

D: NA
length: 13
size: NA
V: TRBV7-2
J: TRBJ2-5
DNA: TGTGCCAGCAGCTTGCCGCAACTAGAGACCCAGTACTTC
CDR3: CASSLPQLETQYF

D: NA
length: 13
size: few
V: TRBV6-6
J: TRBJ2-5
DNA: TGTGCCAGCACGTCAACTGGGCAAGAGACCCAGTACTTC
CDR3: CASTSTGQETQYF

D: NA
length: 13
size: NA
V: TRBV7-3
J: TRBJ2-7
DNA: TGTGCCAGCAGCCCTGGCAGGGTAGGCGAGCAGTACTTC
CDR3: CASSPGRVGEQYF

D: NA
length: 16
size: NA
V: TRBV4-2
J: TRBJ2-7
DNA: TGTGCCAGCAGCCAAGGGCACCGGGACACCTCCTACGAGCAGTACTTC
CDR3: CASSQGHRDTSYEQYF

D: TRBD2
length: 15
size: NA
V: TRBV4-2
J: TRBJ2-1
DNA: TGTGCCAGCAGCCAGCTAGCGGGAGTTGGCAATGAGCAGTTCTTC
CDR3: CASSQLAGVGNEQFF

D: NA
length: 16
size: few
V: TRBV28
J: TRBJ2-4
DNA: TGTGCCAGCAGTTTAAGACAGACCCTAGCCAAAAACATTCAGTACTTC
CDR3: CASSLRQTLAKNIQYF

D: NA
length: 16
size: NA
V: TRBV5-1
J: TRBJ2-7
DNA: TGCGCCAGCAGCTCTGTTAAGGCATCGAGCTCCTACGAGCAGTACTTC
CDR3: CASSSVKASSSYEQYF

D: NA
length: 14
size: NA
V: TRBV2
J: TRBJ2-7
DNA: TGTGCCAGCAGTGAAAGGGGGGCTTCCCCCGAGCAGTACTTC
CDR3: CASSERGASPEQYF

D: NA
length: 14
size: NA
V: TRBV30
J: TRBJ2-3
DNA: TGTGCCTGGAGTCTTGGGGCTAGCACAGATACGCAGTATTTT
CDR3: CAWSLGASTDTQYF

D: NA
length: 15
size: NA
V: TRBV19
J: TRBJ2-7
DNA: TGTGCCAGTAGTATAGACCCCGGACGGGACTACGAGCAGTACTTC
CDR3: CASSIDPGRDYEQYF

D: NA
length: 11
size: few
V: TRBV29-1
J: TRBJ2-7
DNA: TGCAGCGTTGGAGAGTCCTACGAGCAGTACTTC
CDR3: CSVGESYEQYF